Listed here are 18 T cell receptor beta chains from one sample, sequenced in a study of blood T cells in healthy people across ages. Sample-barcoded 5' priming and a J-beta primer mix drove a second PCR of roughly 7 to 11 cycles. TCRdb fed the 5' RACE reads into MiXCR, producing one record per CDR3 protein. Of about 640,000 distinct CDR3 sequences listed, under 65% are singletons. The sequencing sample was made of blood. The receptors shown here come from a man aged 55 to 70 in good health.

CDR3 bases: TGCAGTGCTACCTACCTCGGACTAGCGGGGGGGCCGATCCCAGAGACCCAGTACTTC. This codes for CSATYLGLAGGPIPETQYF. The rearrangement uses TRBV20-1 and TRBJ2-5, with 15 bases aligning to TRBD2. J gave up 4 bases and V 4 bases, and 16 bases lay outside the gene matches. CDR3 length: 19 residues. CDR1 DFQATT and CDR2 SNEGSKA come from the germline V gene (reference sequence).

The rearrangement joins TRBV5-6 to TRBJ1-2; 7 bases align to TRBD1. The length of the CDR3 is 16 residues. Germline CDR1 SGHDT, CDR2 YYEEEE. V dropped 0 bases and J dropped 4; count of bases not matched to a gene: 9. In DNA, the CDR3 is TGTGCCAGCAGCTTGGGAGGGGGACAGCGAGGCTATGGCTACACCTTC. Amino acids: CASSLGGGQRGYGYTF. Based on the CDR3 plus reference TRBV5-6 and TRBJ1-2, the full variable domain is DAGVTQSPTHLIKTRGQQVTLRCSPKSGHDTVSWYQQALGQGPQFIFQYYEEEERQRGNFPDRFSGHQFPNYSSELNVNALLLGDSALYLCASSLGGGQRGYGYTFGSGTRLTVV.

The J gene is TRBJ1-3, the V gene TRBV29-1; no reliable D call. Per germline, CDR1 SQVTM and CDR2 ANQGSEA. Trimming cost V 3 bases and J 2 bases, with 8 bases left between them. The CDR3 sequence is 13 residues long. The CDR3 spells CSVERLAGNTIYF. The CDR3 DNA reads TGCAGCGTTGAGAGGCTCGCTGGAAACACCATATATTTT.

This clonotype showed up just a few times. J is TRBJ2-7 and V is TRBV2; D unresolved. V lost 7 bases and J lost 5, with 21 bases in between. The CDR3 spans 15 residues. CDR1 is SNHLY, CDR2 FYNNEI, per germline. The CDR3 coding sequence is TGTGCCAGCACTTCCGAAAGGCGTAGCTACAACGAGCAGTACTTC. Amino acids: CASTSERRSYNEQYF.

Ten or more counts support this clonotype. The chain links TRBV29-1 to TRBJ2-4, with a tentative D call TRBD1 (6 bases). V lost 5 bases and J 2 bases, leaving 13 bases between the germline ends. Germline V CDR1 and CDR2: SQVTM, ANQGSEA. This CDR3 contains 14 residues. The chain's CDR3 is CSVSAGVTKNIQYF. Here the CDR3 DNA reads TGCAGCGTTTCTGCAGGGGTTACCAAAAACATTCAGTACTTC.

This clonotype was observed a few times. The gene calls are TRBV5-1 and TRBJ2-4; D gene unclear. Germline CDR1 and CDR2: SGHRS and YFSETQ. This CDR3 contains 14 residues. With 0 bases removed from V and 7 bases from J, the gap between germline ends came to 11 bases. The DNA of the CDR3 is TGCGCCAGCAGCTTGGCAACGCTAGGGAACATTCAGTACTTC. It yields the protein CASSLATLGNIQYF.

V gene TRBV25-1 combines with J gene TRBJ2-5; D is possibly TRBD2 (6 bases). CDR1 is MGHDK, CDR2 SYGVNS, per germline. The ends were cut back, 6 bases at V and 4 bases at J, with 12 bases in the middle. CDR3 size: 13 residues. The CDR3 reads CASRTGVGETQYF. The CDR3 nucleotides read TGTGCCAGCAGGACGGGAGTCGGAGAGACCCAGTACTTC.

This chain connects TRBV28 to TRBJ2-7; D is undetermined. V was clipped by 3 bases and J by 5 bases, with 11 bases between them. Germline CDR1 MDHEN, CDR2 SYDVKM. The CDR3 has 13 amino acids. Here the CDR3 DNA reads TGTGCCAGCAGTTTCCCTCCAGTAAACGAGCAGTACTTC. It encodes CASSFPPVNEQYF.

Note on this clonotype: The junction departs from the called germline gene at one end, perhaps through a read error. V usage is TRBV6-5 and J usage is TRBJ2-3; 8 nucleotides align to TRBD2. Per germline, CDR1 MNHEY and CDR2 SVGAGI. This CDR3 has 14 residues. The CDR3 region has the DNA TGCGCCAGCAGGAAGGGACTAGTCCCAGATACGCAGTATTTT. It specifies CASRKGLVPDTQYF.

The chain recombines TRBV5-1 with TRBJ2-5; D gene ambiguous. This CDR3 has 14 amino acids. CDR1 SGHRS and CDR2 YFSETQ come from the germline V gene. Trimming removed 0 bases from V and 5 bases from J, with 11 bases in between. The CDR3 DNA reads as TGCGCCAGCAGCTTGGGATTGGCAAGCGAGACCCAGTACTTC. Its protein is CASSLGLASETQYF.

This chain links TRBV6-5 with TRBJ2-7; D might be TRBD1 or TRBD2, each matching 5 bases. Trimming removed 2 bases at V and 3 bases at J, with 11 bases between. This CDR3 has 14 amino acids. From germline, CDR1 is MNHEY and CDR2 SVGAGI. The CDR3 DNA reads TGTGCCAGCAGTTACGGGACGGTCGACTACGAGCAGTACTTC. As protein: CASSYGTVDYEQYF.

This clonotype was counted only a few times. At one end, the junction sequence differs from germline, possibly due to a read error. The genes are TRBV10-2 and TRBJ2-7, with 7 bases fitting TRBD1. This CDR3 has 15 amino acids. Germline lookup yields CDR1 WSHSY and CDR2 SAAADI. For the CDR3, the DNA is TGCGCCAGCAGGGAGTACAGGGGCGAAACCTACGAGCAGTACTTC. It is translated as CASREYRGETYEQYF.

The chain couples TRBV7-2 to TRBJ2-5; D might be TRBD2 (6 bases). The CDR3 covers 14 residues. The V gene's germline CDR1 is SGHTA and CDR2 FQGNSA. The germline V and J ends were trimmed by 5 bases and 3 bases, with 13 bases remaining between them. Here the CDR3 reads CASSPGTFKETQYF. CDR3 DNA sequence: TGTGCCAGCAGCCCGGGGACTTTCAAAGAGACCCAGTACTTC. Complete variable domain (other parts from reference TRBV7-2 and TRBJ2-5): GAGVSQSPSNKVTEKGKDVELRCDPISGHTALYWYRQSLGQGLEFLIYFQGNSAPDKSGLPSDRFSAERTGGSVSTLTIQRTQQEDSAVYLCASSPGTFKETQYFGPGTRLLVL.

V usage is TRBV5-1 and J usage is TRBJ2-7; 9 positions match TRBD1. V dropped 4 bases and J dropped 6; count of bases not matched to a gene: 14. This CDR3 has 16 amino acids. Per the germline V gene, CDR1 is SGHRS and CDR2 is YFSETQ. The CDR3 loop reads CASSGAVWTGVAEQYF. CDR3 sequence (DNA): TGCGCCAGCAGCGGTGCGGTTTGGACAGGGGTCGCCGAGCAGTACTTC. The variable domain in full, with the rest retrieved from reference TRBV5-1 and TRBJ2-7, is KAGVTQTPRYLIKTRGQQVTLSCSPISGHRSVSWYQQTPGQGLQFLFEYFSETQRNKGNFPGRFSGRQFSNSRSEMNVSTLELGDSALYLCASSGAVWTGVAEQYFGPGTRLTVT.

The J gene is TRBJ2-1, the V gene TRBV9; TRBD2 is a possible D gene (6 bases). V shed 3 bases and J shed 4 bases, with 20 bases lying between them. CDR1 is SGDLS and CDR2 is YYNGEE in the germline V gene. The CDR3 spans 17 residues. In nucleotides, the CDR3 is TGTGCCAGCAGCGCGGGACTCCAAACCCTTATATACAATGAGCAGTTCTTC. It translates to CASSAGLQTLIYNEQFF.

The gene calls are TRBV11-2 and TRBJ2-6; no clear D gene. The CDR3 has 14 residues. Germline CDR1 SGHAT, CDR2 FQNNGV. Trimming took off 5 bases at V and 4 bases at J, with 9 bases between the two ends. The CDR3 sequence is CASSPLRGANVLTF. The CDR3 DNA is TGTGCCAGCAGCCCCCTGAGGGGGGCCAACGTCCTGACTTTC. Combining the CDR3 with reference TRBV11-2 and TRBJ2-6 gives the whole variable domain EAGVAQSPRYKIIEKRQSVAFWCNPISGHATLYWYQQILGQGPKLLIQFQNNGVVDDSQLPKDRFSAERLKGVDSTLKIQPAKLEDSAVYLCASSPLRGANVLTFGAGSRLTVL.

The rearrangement links TRBV4-1 to TRBJ2-5; 7 positions match TRBD1. Losses at the gene ends were 2 bases for V and 4 bases for J; bases not matched to a gene: 4. The CDR3 is 14 residues long. Looked up from germline, CDR1 is MGHRA and CDR2 is YSYEKL. CDR3 amino acids: CASSQPGQPETQYF. In nucleotides, the CDR3 is TGCGCCAGCAGCCAACCGGGACAGCCAGAGACCCAGTACTTC.

The table lists this clonotype with a count of one. J is TRBJ2-5 and V is TRBV6-6; 12 nucleotides match TRBD2. V dropped 10 bases and J dropped 5; count of bases not matched to a gene: 8. The CDR3 extends over 14 amino acids. Germline lookup yields CDR1 MNHNY and CDR2 SVGAGI (reference sequence). CDR3 in DNA: TGTGCCATAGGACTAGCGGGGCCAGGGGAGACCCAGTACTTC. It is translated as CAIGLAGPGETQYF.